This TCR beta chain is drawn from a study of blood T cells in healthy people across ages. Broader study findings: Across samples, TCR beta diversity tracked strongly with naive T cell percentage. The study lacked donor CMV status, which possibly confounded expanded clonotype changes.

This CDR3 spans 14 amino acids. CDR1 is SGHRS and CDR2 is YFSETQ in the germline V gene. V gave up 5 bases and J gave up 1 base, with 12 bases separating them. The second PCR ran 7 to 11 cycles with a sample-barcoded 5' primer and J-beta primers. TCRdb redid the calling of the 5' RACE reads with MiXCR, one entry per CDR3 protein. In the table there are roughly 790,000 distinct CDR3 sequences, roughly 47% of which are singletons. The study drew donors from healthy Caucasian individuals in Russia aged 6 to 90. Per sample, at least 5 micrograms of total RNA were extracted. Details on this clonotype: The antigen is unknown.

The TCR comes from a woman aged 55 to 70 in good health. Sample: blood. The chain has TRBV5-1 and TRBJ2-5; D uncertain. The CDR3 reads CASRALGVQETQYF. DNA for the CDR3: TGCGCCAGCAGGGCGCTAGGAGTCCAAGAGACCCAGTACTTC.